This T cell receptor beta chain stems from a study of shared clonotypes between healthy human individuals (dated by TCRdb to 2018 to 2021). Describing the broader study: The cohort comprised a couple of women and a few men aged 18 to 49 years. Per donor, three plates each were used for CD4 naive and CD4 memory, two for CD8 naive, and one for CD8 memory. To estimate repertoire size and how much clonotypes are shared between individuals, the study performed deep sequencing of blood TCR repertoires from roughly five healthy adults. Libraries were prepared and TCR repertoires were sequenced by different laboratories using diverse techniques, in order to increase sequencing depth and limit assay-specific biases. Between about 0.8 and 9.5 billion PBMCs per donor were obtained by leukapheresis.

Details on this clone: What this receptor recognizes is not known. No much larger clone is present one base from it, and per-base qualities are unavailable.

Using the deep immunoSEQ assay, TCR CDR3 regions were amplified from genomic DNA by multiplex PCR. For each cell subset, the extracted genomic DNA was distributed evenly across all wells of several immunoSEQ 96-well plates, and each plate served as one replicate. Each replicate PCR for sorted subsets received approximately 220 ng genomic DNA, equal to around 32,000 T cell genomes. Purified libraries were measured with a Qubit 3.0 fluorometer, size-checked on a Bioanalyzer 2100, and measured again with the KAPA Library Quantification kit. A separate single-read 150-cycle Illumina NextSeq 550 flow cell was used to sequence each immunoSEQ 96-well plate. The study's own analysis went as follows. Because only junctional sequences without quality scores were contained in the immunoSEQ output, filtering matching that applied to full-length reads could not be performed. Sequences were annotated with PyIR, a Python wrapper for IgBLAST v1.9, and V/J genes and CDR3 were assigned using IMGT germline references. Any read was removed if the V/J assignment was weak (E-value above 1e-6), the CDR3 was missing, or the read contained stop codons, out-of-frame junctions, or ambiguous translated residues. A V3J clonotype was defined by an identical inferred V gene, J gene, and CDR3 amino acid sequence. To compute the percentage overlap between repertoires, the number of shared unique clonotypes was divided by the size of the smaller repertoire. Three approaches were used to assess repertoire richness: RTK rarefaction, the Chao1 estimator, and Recon v2.1 estimates of unobserved clonotypes. Generation probabilities for all TCRbeta clonotypes obtained by the gDNA method from a handful of donors were computed using OLGA. Drawn from immuneACCESS, this table holds only the in-frame rearrangements with V and J called that TCRdb kept. Clones are partly lost; checked studies trace under half to an unresolved V gene and leave the rest unexplained. D and trimming were read from the DNA, whereas the V and J calls and clone size are those reported in that table. In this sample the table shows about 1.1 million clones, 60% to 80% of which occur a single time. The ten largest clones capture roughly 0.83% of the sample.

The donors were healthy, HIV-negative adults with no recently reported acute infections or vaccinations. Only Caucasian adults living in Nashville, Tennessee, USA were represented among the donors. Magnetic negative selection was used to enrich CD4+ T cells, after which naive cells were positively selected on CD45RA and the negative fraction became the memory subset. Blood was collected by leukapheresis, and PBMCs were isolated by Ficoll-Histopaque density gradient centrifugation and then cryopreserved in liquid nitrogen vapor phase. Purity and quantity of every magnetically sorted T cell population were checked by analytical flow cytometry. Genomic DNA was isolated from each sorted fraction and quantified by UV absorbance on a Nanodrop 2000c. General findings and caveats noted by the study authors: Sampling was restricted to blood, and TCR repertoires in tissue are likely to differ from TCR repertoires in blood. The genetic and exposure-history diversity represented was limited by the small number of donors. Rarefaction of sorted-subset datasets indicated incomplete sequencing despite the large sequencing depth. Around 5% of naive CD4, more than 3% of naive CD8, approximately 2.2% of memory CD4, and around 0.42% of memory CD8 clonotypes were shared across several donors. Compared with non-shared clonotypes, clonotypes shared by all four sorted-subset donors had higher generation probabilities. Pairwise subsampling led to the expectation that sequencing depth would affect the degree of clonotype sharing among donors. Estimated clonotype richness was generally larger for naive than for memory subsets.

The receptor was isolated from a man aged 18 to 29 in good health. Some clones in this sample may be carry-over from other donors' samples. The sequenced material came from memory CD4+ T cells from PBMCs. This specimen's cell subset or site label, interpreted: CD45RA-negative fraction.

CDR3 protein: CASSRTSGLRGYNEQFF. The nucleotide sequence reads as follows: TGTGCCAGCAGCAGGACTAGCGGCCTTAGGGGGTACAATGAGCAGTTCTTC. Here the chain combines TRBV5-5 and TRBJ2-1; the central 10 bases match TRBD2. V is trimmed back by 4 bases and J by 4 bases, and the junction contains 11 bases that no gene match accounts for. Via the germline V gene (reference sequence), CDR1 is SGHKS and CDR2 YYEKEE. Reading from cysteine to phenylalanine, the CDR3 counts 17 amino acids. Here the CDR3 DNA is all that survives: 51 bases in frame from base 1.